These 25 T cell receptor beta chains came from one sample sequenced in a study of cytomegalovirus exposure and HLA in healthy donors. PCR was performed using 60 Vbeta and 13 Jbeta primers. The repertoire was sequenced with immunoSEQ multiplex PCR; TCRdb's copy has only in-frame clones and lacks some. The sample has 120,000 to 150,000 clones; approximately 70% are singletons. The source material was PBMCs. Every receptor here comes from a woman aged 35 to 49 in good health and CMV-seronegative.

The chain uses TRBV4-1 and TRBJ1-2; 9 bases map to TRBD1. V shed 2 bases, J shed 3 bases, and the junction held 4 bases outside the gene matches. The CDR3 spans 15 residues. Germline values: CDR1 MGHRA, CDR2 YSYEKL. In nucleotides, the CDR3 is TGCGCCAGCAGCCAACAGGGACAGGGAGACTATGGCTACACCTTC. It yields the protein CASSQQGQGDYGYTF.

The J gene is TRBJ2-3, the V gene TRBV2; D gene uncertain. The CDR3 has 13 amino acids. Trimming shortened V by 9 bases and J by 5 bases, and 15 bases separated the two germline ends. CDR1 SNHLY and CDR2 FYNNEI come from the germline V gene. The CDR3 spells CASTTRSVDTQYF. The CDR3 DNA sequence: TGTGCCAGTACAACGCGGTCGGTAGATACGCAGTATTTT.

The chain joins TRBV2 to TRBJ2-3, with 15 nucleotides matching TRBD2. Germline trimming cut 0 bases from V and 3 bases from J; bases unmatched to any gene: 4. CDR1 is SNHLY, CDR2 FYNNEI, per germline. CDR3 size: 18 residues. For the CDR3, the DNA is TGTGCCAGCAGTGAAGCACCGGGACTAGCGGGGGGAACAGATACGCAGTATTTT. Amino acid sequence: CASSEAPGLAGGTDTQYF.

The chain recombines TRBV11-2 with TRBJ2-2; no firm D call. The length of the CDR3 is 15 residues. Germline V lookup: CDR1 SGHAT, CDR2 FQNNGV. The V end was cut by 5 bases, the J end by 0 bases, with 10 bases between. As DNA, the CDR3 is TGTGCCAGCAGCCCCCAGTTCGCGAACACCGGGGAGCTGTTTTTT. Its protein product is CASSPQFANTGELFF.

The chain links TRBV2 to TRBJ2-1, with 11 bases fitting TRBD2. Trimming cost V 2 bases and J 9 bases; bases outside gene matches: 3. Per germline, CDR1 SNHLY and CDR2 FYNNEI. The CDR3 contains 14 residues. The CDR3 region is CASSERLAGGEQFF. CDR3 bases: TGTGCCAGCAGTGAAAGGCTAGCGGGGGGTGAGCAGTTCTTC.

The chain recombines TRBV29-1 with TRBJ2-7; D possibly corresponds to TRBD2 (5 bases). The CDR3 is made up of 16 amino acids. Trimming removed 5 bases at V and 0 bases at J, with 20 bases between. The germline gives CDR1 SQVTM, CDR2 ANQGSEA. CDR3 residues: CSVLPLTDSSSYEQYF. In DNA, the CDR3 is TGCAGCGTTCTCCCCCTCACGGACTCGAGCTCCTACGAGCAGTACTTC.

The rearrangement links TRBV2 to TRBJ1-2; TRBD1 aligns across 8 bases. V trimming: 3 bases; J trimming: 0 bases; junction bases outside the gene matches: 3. This CDR3 is built from 15 residues. Germline CDR1 reads SNHLY; CDR2 reads FYNNEI. The CDR3 nucleotides are TGTGCCAGCAGTGAGACAGGGGTAGCTAACTATGGCTACACCTTC. Translation: CASSETGVANYGYTF.

V usage is TRBV5-1 and J usage is TRBJ2-3; the match to TRBD2 covers 14 bases. The CDR3 is 18 residues long. Germline V gene lookup returns CDR1 SGHRS and CDR2 YFSETQ. The V segment lost 4 bases and the J segment 1 base; nucleotides outside the gene matches: 8. This CDR3 is CASSGSPGLAGGTDTQYF. The CDR3 DNA sequence: TGCGCCAGCAGCGGAAGTCCGGGACTAGCGGGGGGCACAGATACGCAGTATTTT. Based on the CDR3 plus reference TRBV5-1 and TRBJ2-3, the full variable domain is KAGVTQTPRYLIKTRGQQVTLSCSPISGHRSVSWYQQTPGQGLQFLFEYFSETQRNKGNFPGRFSGRQFSNSRSEMNVSTLELGDSALYLCASSGSPGLAGGTDTQYFGPGTRLTVL.

V and J are TRBV2 and TRBJ2-7; 8 positions agree with TRBD1. With V trimmed by 8 bases and J by 6 bases, 9 bases remained unmatched. CDR3 length: 13 residues. CDR1 is SNHLY, CDR2 FYNNEI, per germline. The CDR3 DNA reads TGTGCCAGCGCCGAGGACAGGGCTACCGAGCAGTACGTC. Translating it yields CASAEDRATEQYV.

This rearrangement joins TRBV19 to TRBJ2-2; TRBD1 matches at 12 bases. J gave up 3 bases and V 8 bases, and 4 bases lay outside the gene matches. The CDR3 consists of 15 residues. In germline, CDR1 is LNHDA, CDR2 SQIVND (reference sequence). The CDR3 spells CASGDRGQYTGELFF. For the CDR3, the DNA is TGTGCCAGTGGGGACAGGGGGCAATACACCGGGGAGCTGTTTTTT.

J is TRBJ1-2 and V is TRBV28; D unresolved. Trimming removed 5 bases at V and 5 bases at J, with 12 bases between. Germline CDR1 and CDR2: MDHEN and SYDVKM. The CDR3 totals 13 residues. DNA for the CDR3: TGTGCCAGCAGTGGCCGGGATTTTTATGGCTACACCTTC. Translation: CASSGRDFYGYTF.

This clone was seen more than once but under ten times. The rearrangement joins TRBV5-6 to TRBJ2-7; 7 bases agree with TRBD1. CDR3 length: 14 residues. In germline, CDR1 is SGHDT, CDR2 YYEEEE. V lost 2 bases, J lost 2 bases, and 4 bases stayed unmatched. The chain's CDR3 is CASSFGTAAYEQYV. The CDR3 coding sequence is TGTGCCAGCAGCTTCGGGACAGCAGCCTACGAGCAGTACGTC.

The CDR3 is CASSELLAGELFF. CDR3 bases: TGTGCCAGCAGTGAATTGCTAGCCGGGGAGCTGTTTTTT. The V gene is TRBV2, the J gene TRBJ2-2; D remains ambiguous. The CDR3 length is 13 residues. CDR1 is SNHLY, CDR2 FYNNEI, per germline. The ends were cut back, 2 bases at V and 6 bases at J, with 7 bases in the middle.

This sequence joins TRBV5-1 and TRBJ1-2; 12 bases fit TRBD1. The CDR3 is 17 residues long. Germline V gives CDR1 SGHRS, CDR2 YFSETQ. J gave up 4 bases and V 0 bases, and 7 bases lay outside the gene matches. CDR3 sequence reads: CASSLVGTGGDGYGYTF. The CDR3 nucleotides read TGCGCCAGCAGCTTGGTTGGGACAGGGGGCGACGGCTATGGCTACACCTTC.

In its sample, this clone was seen a few times. The V gene is TRBV6-5, the J gene TRBJ1-1; perhaps TRBD1 as D (5 bases). The CDR3 contains 12 residues. Trimming took 5 bases from V and 4 from J, leaving 8 bases between them. The germline CDR1 and CDR2 sequences are MNHEY and SVGAGI. The CDR3 DNA sequence: TGTGCCAGCAGTCCCGACAGCACTGAAGCTTTCTTT. It encodes CASSPDSTEAFF.

The chain employs TRBV5-1 and TRBJ2-3; TRBD1 matches 9 bases. V shed 7 bases and J 0 bases; nucleotides not matched to a gene: 15. The CDR3 runs to 18 residues. Germline V gene lookup returns CDR1 SGHRS and CDR2 YFSETQ. CDR3 DNA: TGCGCCAGCGGCGGGGGACAGGGTTATCCGGTTAGCACAGATACGCAGTATTTT. It codes for CASGGGQGYPVSTDTQYF.

V is TRBV4-2 and J is TRBJ1-2; D uncertain. The V end was cut by 0 bases, the J end by 3 bases, with 14 bases between. The CDR3 extends over 16 amino acids. Germline loops: CDR1 LGHNA, CDR2 YNFKEQ. CDR3 sequence: CASSQEEGQADYGYTF. The CDR3 DNA reads TGTGCCAGCAGCCAAGAAGAAGGGCAAGCGGACTATGGCTACACCTTC.

V is TRBV5-1 and J is TRBJ1-2; 9 positions agree with TRBD1. Losses at the gene ends were 0 bases for V and 5 bases for J; bases not matched to a gene: 2. The CDR3 covers 14 residues. CDR1 is SGHRS and CDR2 is YFSETQ in the germline V gene. The CDR3 bases are TGCGCCAGCAGCTTGGAGGGACAGGGTTATGGCTACACCTTC. It is translated as CASSLEGQGYGYTF.

This CDR3 is CASSLVADLYSEAFF. The DNA for the CDR3 is TGTGCCAGCAGCTTAGTGGCAGACTTGTACTCTGAAGCTTTCTTT. The genes are TRBV11-2 and TRBJ1-1; D call uncertain. Trimming stripped 1 base from V and 6 bases from J, with 15 bases between. Per the germline V gene, CDR1 is SGHAT and CDR2 is FQNNGV. This CDR3 region has 15 residues.

V and J are TRBV5-6 and TRBJ2-1; 10 nucleotides agree with TRBD1. The CDR3 covers 15 residues. Looked up from germline, CDR1 is SGHDT and CDR2 is YYEEEE. Trimming removed 0 bases from V and 5 bases from J; junction bases left unmatched: 2. The CDR3 spells CASSLEGTGDNEQFF. DNA of the CDR3: TGTGCCAGCAGCTTGGAAGGGACAGGGGACAATGAGCAGTTCTTC.

The J gene is TRBJ1-1, the V gene TRBV5-6; D is unresolved. Germline-derived CDR1 and CDR2 are SGHDT and YYEEEE. The CDR3 spans 12 residues. Trimming took off 2 bases at V and 6 bases at J, with 8 bases between the two ends. CDR3 in amino acids: CASSLNEAEAFF. Here the CDR3 DNA reads TGTGCCAGCAGCTTAAATGAGGCTGAAGCTTTCTTT.

The chain joins TRBV7-9 to TRBJ1-2, with a weak D call TRBD1 (6 bases). Germline CDR1 and CDR2: SEHNR and FQNEAQ (reference sequence). CDR3 length: 13 residues. V lost 8 bases, J lost 0 bases, and 10 bases lay in between. DNA of the CDR3: TGTGCCAGCTCTGCAGGGGCTAACTATGGCTACACCTTC. Its protein is CASSAGANYGYTF.

The chain employs TRBV6-1 and TRBJ1-4; 7 nucleotides agree with TRBD1. V lost 1 base to trimming and J lost 4 bases; unmatched junction nucleotides: 3. Germline V CDR1 and CDR2: MNHNS, SASEGT. The CDR3 has 15 residues. CDR3 bases: TGTGCCAGCAGTGAAGACGGGACAGTTAATGAAAAACTGTTTTTT. Translation: CASSEDGTVNEKLFF.

The V and J genes are TRBV7-9 and TRBJ1-5; 8 nucleotides match TRBD1. The CDR3 is made up of 17 amino acids. CDR1 and CDR2 (germline): SEHNR, FQNEAQ (reference sequence). J was trimmed by 3 bases and V by 0 bases; bases with no gene match: 7. This CDR3 reads CASSLAVRGPPNQPQHF. CDR3 in DNA: TGTGCCAGCAGCTTAGCGGTCAGGGGGCCCCCCAATCAGCCCCAGCATTTT.

This clone was seen a handful of times. This rearrangement joins TRBV4-3 to TRBJ2-2, with 7 bases that match TRBD1. The J segment lost 7 bases and the V segment lost 1 base, leaving 6 bases of the junction unmatched. CDR1 and CDR2 (germline): LGHNA, YSLEER. This CDR3 has 15 residues. Here the CDR3 DNA reads TGCGCCAGCAGCCAAGTGGAGACAGGGTTCGGGGAGCTGTTTTTT. Residues: CASSQVETGFGELFF.